The clone carrying this TCR beta chain has more than one count but fewer than ten. This entry belongs to a study of blood T cell repertoires in COVID-19. V was pared by 3 bases and J by 6 bases, with 9 bases of the junction left unmatched. CDR3 size: 16 residues. Germline V CDR1 and CDR2: KGHSH, LQKENI. Original methodology: Nucleated cell counts were estimated from reference gene primer amplification. The assay was immunoSEQ multiplex PCR, and TCRdb's table has in-frame clones only and misses some. That table supplies the V and J calls and clone size; D and trimming were determined from the DNA. The table lists roughly 200,000 clones, roughly 80% of them singletons.

This clonotype originated in a man aged 50-59 years who had recovered from COVID-19. V gene TRBV18 combines with J gene TRBJ2-5, with 11 bases identical to TRBD2. Sequences were obtained from peripheral blood. CDR3: CASSPKTSGAGKTQYF. In DNA form, the CDR3 reads TGTGCCAGCTCACCCAAGACTAGCGGGGCCGGAAAGACCCAGTACTTC.